This T cell receptor (beta chain) originates from a study of blood T cell repertoires in COVID-19. The overall study: T cells, B-cell-depleted T cells, or PBMCs provided the cDNA or gDNA that served as material.

In this sample, this clone turned up a few times. The CDR3 runs 13 residues. Deletions cut 6 bases from V and 7 bases from J, with 13 bases between. Methods used by the authors: Reference gene primers were amplified, and this amplification served to estimate nucleated cell counts. Sequencing was performed with immunoSEQ multiplex PCR; in TCRdb, only in-frame clones are kept and a portion is missing. V and J calls and clone size are as listed in that table; D and trimming were resolved from the DNA. This table has about 330,000 clones, about 90% appearing once. Everyone who took part was roughly 18 to 90 years old, and they came from 24 US areas. Symptom resolution, clearance, or two negative PCRs marked the recovered donors of Cohort 3.

The rearrangement uses TRBV23-1 and TRBJ1-5; no reliable D call. TRBV23-1 is filed as an ORF, its function uncertain. The specimen sequenced was PBMCs or T cells enriched from blood (not recorded which). This receptor was taken from a woman aged 25 to 45 who had recovered from COVID-19. The CDR3 loop reads CASSANSGQPQHF. CDR3 DNA sequence: TGCGCCAGCAGCGCAAACTCGGGGCAGCCCCAGCATTTT.